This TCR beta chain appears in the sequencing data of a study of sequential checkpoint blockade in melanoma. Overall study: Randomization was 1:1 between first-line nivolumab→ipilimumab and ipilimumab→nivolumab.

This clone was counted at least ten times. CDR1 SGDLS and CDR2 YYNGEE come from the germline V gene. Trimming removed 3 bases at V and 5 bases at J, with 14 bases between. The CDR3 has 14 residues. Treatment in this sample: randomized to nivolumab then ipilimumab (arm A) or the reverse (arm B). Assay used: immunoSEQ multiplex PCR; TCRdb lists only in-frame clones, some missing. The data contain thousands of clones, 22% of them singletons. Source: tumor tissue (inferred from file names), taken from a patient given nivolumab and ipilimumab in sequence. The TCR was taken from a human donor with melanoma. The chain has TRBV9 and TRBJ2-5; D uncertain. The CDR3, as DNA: TGTGCCAGCAGCGACGGTACGAGGCGGGAGACCCAGTACTTC. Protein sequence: CASSDGTRRETQYF.